This TCR beta chain is from a study of CD8 T cells in Susac syndrome. When the RNA was reverse transcribed, random hexamers were used with an input of 0.5 to 1 ug. TCR beta CDR3 was amplified by immunoSEQ multiplex PCR. This amplification extended across 54 Vbeta and 13 Jbeta segments. TCRdb used MiXCR to reprocess the immunoSEQ multiplex PCR reads, holding one entry per CDR3 protein. The repertoire has some 300,000 distinct CDR3 sequences, 85% of them found once; the top ten carry 0.21%. V lost 4 bases and J lost 2, with 10 bases in between. This CDR3 is 14 amino acids long. The V gene's germline CDR1 is LGHNA and CDR2 YSLEER. The sequenced target, TCR beta, came from blood CD8+ and CD4+ T cells. The table lists this clonotype with a count of one.

The chain recombines TRBV4-3 with TRBJ2-3; possible D gene TRBD2, 5 bases. This sequence originates from a human donor with multiple sclerosis. The sequenced material came from CD8+ T cells from PBMCs. CDR3 sequence (DNA): TGCGCCAGCAGCCCTGGCGGGTTCACAGATACGCAGTATTTT. As protein: CASSPGGFTDTQYF.